A single sample gave rise to the 21 T cell receptor beta chains below, sequenced in a study of response to subunit inactivated influenza vaccine. TCRdb ran MiXCR on the RT-PCR reads and lists one entry per CDR3 protein. The sample yields 650,000 to 700,000 distinct CDR3 sequences, approximately 14% seen once. Here the sequenced sample was PBMCs from blood, taken roughly 12 days after vaccination. These receptors were collected from a man aged 50-59 years who received an inactivated influenza vaccine.

This clonotype was counted only a few times. The chain uses TRBV19 and TRBJ2-5; D gene uncertain. The CDR3 has 13 amino acids. V was clipped by 2 bases and J by 5 bases, with 9 bases between them. Germline V lookup: CDR1 LNHDA, CDR2 SQIVND (reference sequence). In DNA form, the CDR3 reads TGTGCCAGTAGTATACGCCGTTGGGAGACCCAGTACTTC. Encoded protein: CASSIRRWETQYF.

This clonotype showed up just once. Here the CDR3 reads CASSYGGTNLITGELFF. The CDR3 DNA is TGTGCCAGCAGTTACGGCGGGACAAACCTTATCACCGGGGAGCTGTTTTTT. The rearrangement uses TRBV6-2 or TRBV6-3 and TRBJ2-2; the D call may be TRBD1 or TRBD2 (6 bases each). The CDR3 totals 17 residues. Germline assignment: CDR1 MNHEY and CDR2 SVGEGT. Trimming cost V 2 bases and J 4 bases, with 17 bases left between them.

DNA of the CDR3: TGTGCCATCTGTCCCTTGGCAGGGGCGTCGAAAGCCGGGGAGCTGTTTTTT. Translated: CAICPLAGASKAGELFF. The rearrangement uses TRBV7-7 and TRBJ2-2; a weak D match, TRBD1 (6 bases). This CDR3 contains 17 residues. Trimming removed 10 bases at V and 6 bases at J, with 27 bases between. Germline CDR1 reads SSHAT; CDR2 reads FNYEAQ (reference sequence).

This clonotype was picked up a small number of times. This sequence joins TRBV2 and TRBJ2-3; D gene ambiguous. V dropped 3 bases and J dropped 6 bases, with 10 bases sitting between them. Germline loops: CDR1 SNHLY, CDR2 FYNNEI. CDR3 length: 13 residues. Here the CDR3 DNA reads TGTGCCAGCAGTGAGAATGGGTGGGATACGCAGTATTTT. The encoded protein is CASSENGWDTQYF.

This clonotype was seen a handful of times. The chain recombines TRBV6-2 or TRBV6-3 with TRBJ1-6, with TRBD1 matching over 7 bases. Per the germline V gene, CDR1 is MNHEY and CDR2 is SVGEGT. The CDR3 has 13 amino acids. Trimming took 8 bases from V and 7 from J; bases not matched to a gene: 5. CDR3 DNA: TGTGCCAGCCAAGGAGGGGGCAATTCACCCCTCCACTTT. Protein sequence: CASQGGGNSPLHF.

This clonotype was observed a handful of times. The chain employs TRBV15 and TRBJ2-7; 7 bases align to TRBD1. J gave up 6 bases and V 0 bases, and 8 bases lay outside the gene matches. Germline CDR1 is LNHNV and CDR2 is YYDKDF (reference sequence). This CDR3 has 15 residues. The CDR3 DNA is TGTGCCACCAGCAGAGATTACGACAGGGCCGCCGAGCAGTACTTC. This encodes CATSRDYDRAAEQYF.

Written as DNA, the CDR3 is TGTGCCAGCAGTTACGCCGGACTAGCCCGGGGAGAGACCCAGTACTTC. This sequence encodes CASSYAGLARGETQYF. The rearrangement joins TRBV6-5 to TRBJ2-5, with TRBD2 matching 8 bases. The ends lost 2 bases at V and 4 bases at J; junction bases unmatched: 9. This CDR3 spans 16 amino acids. Germline loops: CDR1 MNHEY, CDR2 SVGAGI.

This CDR3 reads CASSPGTSWGYTF. Written as DNA, the CDR3 is TGTGCCAGCAGTCCCGGGACATCTTGGGGCTACACCTTC. This rearrangement joins TRBV28 to TRBJ1-2; D is perhaps TRBD1 (6 bases). Germline V gene sequence: CDR1 MDHEN, CDR2 SYDVKM. The V end lost 5 bases, the J end lost 8 bases, and 15 bases lay between the germline ends. The CDR3 covers 13 residues.

This clonotype was seen only a few times. This sequence joins TRBV11-2 and TRBJ1-2; D gene uncertain. The CDR3 has 15 amino acids. Trimming pared 2 bases from V and 4 bases from J, leaving 14 bases between. CDR1 and CDR2 from the germline V gene are SGHAT and FQNNGV. DNA of the CDR3: TGTGCCAGCAGCTTAAGTTCCGGCAGCCTCTATGGCTACACCTTC. The encoded protein is CASSLSSGSLYGYTF.

At least ten counts were recorded for this clonotype. The chain combines TRBV12-3 or TRBV12-4 with TRBJ2-7, with 7 bases aligning to TRBD1. This CDR3 is built from 13 residues. V lost 8 bases and J lost 5; bases outside the gene matches: 9. This chain's CDR3 is CASRQGTHDEQYF. The CDR3, as DNA: TGTGCCAGCCGACAGGGAACCCACGACGAGCAGTACTTC.

This clonotype was counted only a few times. This chain connects TRBV9 to TRBJ2-2; D gene uncertain. The CDR3 loop spans 16 amino acids. The germline V gene has CDR1 SGDLS and CDR2 YYNGEE. V lost 0 bases and J lost 0, with 9 bases in between. The CDR3 sequence: CASSVEPPSNTGELFF. The CDR3 DNA sequence: TGTGCCAGCAGCGTAGAGCCCCCATCGAACACCGGGGAGCTGTTTTTT.

Only a few counts were recorded for this clonotype. The chain carries TRBV24-1 and TRBJ2-3; TRBD2 agrees at 8 bases. CDR1 KGHDR and CDR2 SFDVKD come from the germline V gene. CDR3 length: 12 residues. J gave up 4 bases and V 9 bases, and 2 bases lay outside the gene matches. The DNA for the CDR3 is TGTGCCACCGGACTAGCCTCAGATACGCAGTATTTT. Its protein is CATGLASDTQYF.

This rearrangement joins TRBV3-1 to TRBJ1-2; tentatively, D is TRBD1 (5 bases). Looked up from germline, CDR1 is LGHDT and CDR2 is YNNKEL (reference sequence). Trimming shortened V by 0 bases and J by 4 bases, and 15 bases separated the two germline ends. The CDR3 spans 16 residues. CDR3 nucleotides: TGTGCCAGCAGCCAAGATCCATCAGGGACTTTCTATGGCTACACCTTC. This encodes CASSQDPSGTFYGYTF.

This clonotype showed up just a few times. The chain employs TRBV3-1 and TRBJ2-1; TRBD2 is a possible D gene (6 bases). This CDR3 is 16 amino acids long. The V gene's germline CDR1 is LGHDT and CDR2 YNNKEL (reference sequence). V lost 3 bases and J 6 bases, leaving 18 bases between the germline ends. CDR3 sequence: CASSQEGKLAPNEQFF. The CDR3 DNA reads TGTGCCAGCAGCCAGGAGGGGAAGCTAGCGCCCAATGAGCAGTTCTTC.

This rearrangement joins TRBV5-1 to TRBJ2-7; D unresolved. Germline CDR1 reads SGHRS; CDR2 reads YFSETQ. V lost 4 bases and J 9 bases, leaving 11 bases between the germline ends. The CDR3 extends over 11 amino acids. CDR3 sequence (DNA): TGCGCCAGCAGCAACCAACAACGGCAGTACTTC. It translates to CASSNQQRQYF.

This chain joins TRBV30 and TRBJ2-1, with 7 bases that match TRBD2. The CDR3 has 15 residues. CDR1 and CDR2 from the germline V gene are GTSNPN and SVGIG (reference sequence). V was clipped by 3 bases and J by 2 bases; unmatched bases: 7. CDR3 bases: TGTGCCTGGAGAGCGGGGCCAAGGACCTACAATGAGCAGTTCTTC. Translating it yields CAWRAGPRTYNEQFF.

The V call is TRBV20-1, the J call TRBJ2-3; weak D call: TRBD1 (6 bases). Germline V gene data show CDR1 as DFQATT and CDR2 as SNEGSKA (reference sequence). Trimming stripped 2 bases from V and 6 bases from J, with 21 bases between. The CDR3 sequence is 16 residues long. CDR3 DNA sequence: TGCAGTGCTAGAAAGGGCGGACAGCAAAAGAGGGATACGCAGTATTTT. It codes for CSARKGGQQKRDTQYF.

This clonotype was counted many times. The chain links TRBV15 to TRBJ2-2, with a possible D match to TRBD2 (8 bases). Germline loops: CDR1 LNHNV, CDR2 YYDKDF (reference sequence). CDR3 length equals 16 residues. Between the trimmed V and J ends, which lost 5 bases and 4 bases, there was a span of 17 bases. In DNA form, the CDR3 reads TGTGCCACCAGCCGCCGGGAGGGACAGTTCACCGGGGAGCTGTTTTTT. Protein: CATSRREGQFTGELFF. Complete variable domain (other parts from reference TRBV15 and TRBJ2-2): DAMVIQNPRYQVTQFGKPVTLSCSQTLNHNVMYWYQQKSSQAPKLLFHYYDKDFNNEADTPDNFQSRRPNTSFCFLDIRSPGLGDTAMYLCATSRREGQFTGELFFGEGSRLTVL.

This chain links TRBV2 with TRBJ1-2; D not certain. Between the trimmed V and J ends, which lost 5 bases and 0 bases, there was a span of 16 bases. Germline-derived CDR1 and CDR2 are SNHLY and FYNNEI. There are 16 residues in the CDR3. The CDR3: CASSRQSSLANYGYTF. DNA of the CDR3: TGTGCCAGCAGTCGCCAATCGAGCCTAGCTAACTATGGCTACACCTTC. Together with reference TRBV2 and TRBJ1-2, the CDR3 gives the full variable domain: EPEVTQTPSHQVTQMGQEVILRCVPISNHLYFYWYRQILGQKVEFLVSFYNNEISEKSEIFDDQFSVERPDGSNFTLKIRSTKLEDSAMYFCASSRQSSLANYGYTFGSGTRLTVV.

In DNA form, the CDR3 reads TGTGCCAGCCGGCAAGATTTTACTAGCACAGATACGCAGTATTTT. Translating it yields CASRQDFTSTDTQYF. The chain employs TRBV28 and TRBJ2-3; D remains ambiguous. The CDR3 is made up of 15 amino acids. Germline-derived CDR1 and CDR2 are MDHEN and SYDVKM. The ends were cut back, 8 bases at V and 0 bases at J, with 15 bases in the middle.

V and J are TRBV7-2 and TRBJ2-7; TRBD2 aligns across 7 bases. The CDR3 extends over 14 amino acids. Germline values: CDR1 SGHTA, CDR2 FQGNSA. Trimming at V came to 7 bases and at J to 0 bases, leaving 6 bases not matched to a gene. CDR3 region: CASTPAGVSYEQYF. CDR3 nucleotide sequence: TGTGCCAGCACCCCTGCGGGGGTCTCCTACGAGCAGTACTTC.